The rows below give T cell receptor beta chains drawn from one sample of a study of cytomegalovirus exposure and HLA in healthy donors. Here immunoSEQ multiplex PCR was the method, and the copy in TCRdb shows in-frame clones only, minus some. This table has approximately 100,000 clones, roughly three quarters appearing once. The sequenced sample consisted of PBMCs. The source is a man aged 35 to 55 in good health and CMV-seropositive. The CDR3 runs from the conserved cysteine through the conserved F or W. D genes are given only for firm matches. Clone size is not always given. Where it is, it says once, few, many or a class for expanded clones.

v_call clone_size d_call cdr3_aa
TRBV5-4 . TRBD1 CASSFGQGDTEAFF
TRBV6-1 . . CASSEAPDWGRTDTQYF
TRBV7-9 . TRBD1 CASSQTPQGTGNQPQHF
TRBV30 few TRBD2 CAWSVGTSGRLSYEQYF
TRBV28 . TRBD1 CASRKPRGGQGSYEQYF
TRBV2 . . CASLSWVAGDTQYF
TRBV7-3 few . CASSLSPGAGYEQYF
TRBV11-2 . TRBD2 CASSLDAVAGGGGYEQYF
TRBV9 . TRBD2 CASSVGGLAMSEQYF
TRBV11-2 . TRBD1 CASSRTGGYEQYF
TRBV4-2 . . CASSQGGLLSYEQYF
TRBV2 . . CASSPQSYEQYF
TRBV9 . . CASSVAPGDTQYF
TRBV27 few TRBD2 CASARLAGGPAGETQYF
TRBV7-2 . . CASSPSGGGYEQYF
TRBV19 few . CASSPASGTEAFF
TRBV5-1 . . CASGTSPKETQYF
TRBV10-3 . . CAISEQGSNEKLFF
TRBV28 . . CASSFPGHSYEQYF
TRBV29-1 . TRBD2 CSVREGPHEQFF
TRBV25-1 . TRBD1 CASSEGGTGLQETQYF
TRBV30 few TRBD1 CAYNRGLQKQFF
TRBV4-1 . . CASSPLEKGALNTEAFF
TRBV4-3 . . CASSERSGYEQYF
TRBV5-6 . . CASSSTALNTEAFF
TRBV4-2 . . CASSQDLASQETQYF
TRBV6-6 . . CASSGVSYGYTF
TRBV4-2 . TRBD2 CASSSTSGRGTGANVLTF
TRBV29-1 . . CSAAQGDYGYTF
TRBV28 . . CASSLIGYRVTNTEAFF
TRBV6-5 . . CASRETGIGNTIYF
TRBV15 . . CATSPGTMNTEAFF
TRBV6-5 . . CASSYSAGRYQETQYF
TRBV5-1 . . CASRWAADTQYF